This T cell receptor (beta chain) is from a study of T cell changes during pregnancy in multiple sclerosis. Sequencing used immunoSEQ multiplex PCR; TCRdb keeps in-frame clones, though not all of them. The data show about 33,000 clones, about nine tenths seen once. Trimming removed 4 bases from V and 10 bases from J, with 12 bases in between. The CDR3 has 12 residues. Looked up from germline, CDR1 is SGHNT and CDR2 is YENEEA. This receptor was identified in a female donor in good health, enrolled as a control in a pregnancy study. The rearrangement links TRBV11-3 to TRBJ2-3; D perhaps matches TRBD2 (6 bases). The material sequenced was CD4+ T cells from peripheral blood mononuclear cells, taken in the third trimester of pregnancy. The CDR3 nucleotides are TGTGCCAGCAGCTACGGGAGCAACGCGCAGTATTTT. This translates into CASSYGSNAQYF.